This TCR beta chain was identified during a study of CD8+ T cells in alopecia areata listed by TCRdb under 2018. The study in broad terms: In both human patients and the C3H/HeJ mouse model, the study applied high-throughput TCRbeta sequencing to look at T cell clonal expansion in alopecia areata. RNA was extracted with the PAXgene miRNA kit for fixed scalp, the miRNeasy kit for PBMCs, and the RNeasy kit for mouse skin. Clonality in the scalp was compared among normal scalp (n=4), patchy alopecia areata scalp (n=8), and alopecia totalis/universalis scalp (n=8). In humans, TCRbeta sequencing was performed on scalp tissue and on sorted CD4+ and CD8+ peripheral blood T cells from healthy controls and from patients with patchy or totalis/universalis alopecia areata. TCRbeta CDR3 regions were amplified by immunoSEQ multiplex PCR using 35 Vbeta forward and 13 Jbeta reverse primers. The paper's findings and limits, for the study overall: Higher clonality and more expanded CD8+ clones were observed in lesional scalp than in normal scalp, particularly in alopecia totalis/universalis, a finding suggestive of antigenic drive. Compared with mice, TCR sequences shared between patients were less clear, possibly partly because of HLA diversity across the patient population. Resident alphabeta T cells in normal human skin are also sequenced, complicating scalp TCR repertoire analysis, unlike mouse skin dominated by gammadelta T cells.

PBMCs were isolated by density centrifugation and stained for CD3, CD4 and CD8, and CD4+ and CD8+ T cells were sorted on a FACSAria. Scalp biopsies and blood samples were provided by unaffected controls. V has 4 bases trimmed and J has 4 bases trimmed; junction bases matching no gene number 15. Per the germline V gene (reference sequence), LNHNV is the CDR1 and YYDKDF is the CDR2. From the cysteine through the phenylalanine, the CDR3 covers 17 amino acids. The only DNA kept is the CDR3, 51 bases in frame from the first base. Library preparation used the immunoSEQ multiplex PCR assay. RNA was extracted from all samples and reverse transcribed into cDNA, which served as template for TCR sequencing. First-strand cDNA was synthesized with SuperScript III using a 2:1 mix of oligo-dT and random hexamers. A synthetic immune receptor repertoire was used to measure amplification bias, and any remaining bias was corrected computationally. From the authors' description of their analysis: Raw reads were preprocessed for error removal, and CDR3 was defined according to IMGT conventions as running from the conserved cysteine to phenylalanine. Clonality was calculated as 1 minus Shannon entropy normalized by log2 of the number of productive unique TCRs. CD4 or CD8 identity of scalp clones was inferred by cross-referencing scalp TCRbeta sequences with sorted blood CD4 and CD8 repertoires. TCRdb provides this immuneACCESS table in a form limited to in-frame rearrangements. Some clones are lacking; in checked studies, under half of them reflect an unresolved V gene, and why the rest are absent is not known. The V and J calls and clone size come from that table; D and trimming were worked out from the DNA. This sample lists about 200,000 clones; approximately 60% were detected once. The ten most abundant clones make up nearly 5% of the sample.

In its sample, this clone was seen a few times. This receptor's antigen is unknown. No quality values exist for individual bases; no much larger clone is one base distant. The receptor comes from a human donor in good health. This sequence uses TRBV15 and TRBJ2-7; 8 central nucleotides agree with TRBD1. The sequencing input was CD8+ T cells sorted from blood. The CDR3 in this case is CATSMLSGTGAFYEQYF. Here is the DNA: TGTGCCACCAGCATGCTCTCCGGGACAGGCGCCTTTTACGAGCAGTACTTC.